The table lists the clone carrying this T cell receptor beta chain with many counts. The source of the sample is a study of T cells in Graves' hyperthyroidism and ophthalmopathy. Trimming cost V 6 bases and J 0 bases, with 11 bases left between them. The CDR3 is made up of 15 amino acids. In germline, CDR1 is MDHEN, CDR2 SYDVKM. Amplification of TCR beta CDR3 regions used RNA as the template. With the HTBI primer set, the TCR CDR3 went through a first round of RT-PCR. MiXCR, applied by TCRdb to the multiplex PCR reads, yields one record per CDR3 protein. The sample has about 600,000 distinct CDR3 sequences, approximately 15% seen once; the top ten hold 2.5% to 4%.

The specimen sequenced was blood. The chain links TRBV28 to TRBJ2-2; D uncertain. The clonotype comes from a woman between 35 and 50 years old with Graves' ophthalmopathy. In DNA, the CDR3 is TGTGCCAGCAGGAGTGGGATTGCGAACACCGGGGAGCTGTTTTTT. Protein product: CASRSGIANTGELFF.